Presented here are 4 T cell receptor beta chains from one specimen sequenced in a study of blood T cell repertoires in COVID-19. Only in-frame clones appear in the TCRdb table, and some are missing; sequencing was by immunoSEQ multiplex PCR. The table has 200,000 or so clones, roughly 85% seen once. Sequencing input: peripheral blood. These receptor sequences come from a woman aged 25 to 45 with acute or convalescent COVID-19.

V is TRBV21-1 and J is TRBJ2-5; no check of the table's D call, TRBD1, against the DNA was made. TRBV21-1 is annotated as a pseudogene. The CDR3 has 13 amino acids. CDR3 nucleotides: TGTGCCAGCAGCAAAGGGCAGGGAGAGACCCAGTACTTC. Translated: CASSKGQGETQYF.

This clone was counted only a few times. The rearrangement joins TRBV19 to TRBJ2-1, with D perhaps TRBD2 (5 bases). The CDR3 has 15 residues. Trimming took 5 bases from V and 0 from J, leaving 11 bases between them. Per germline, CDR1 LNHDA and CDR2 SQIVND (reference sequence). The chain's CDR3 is CASSSRGSSYNEQFF. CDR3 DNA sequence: TGTGCCAGTAGTTCCCGGGGTAGCTCCTACAATGAGCAGTTCTTC.

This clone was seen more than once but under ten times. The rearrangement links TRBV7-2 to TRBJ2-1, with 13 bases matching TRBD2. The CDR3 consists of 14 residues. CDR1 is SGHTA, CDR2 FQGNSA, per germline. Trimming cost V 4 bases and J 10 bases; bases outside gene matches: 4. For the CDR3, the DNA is TGTGCCAGCAGCTGGACTAGCGGGAGCGGGGAGCAGTTCTTC. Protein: CASSWTSGSGEQFF.

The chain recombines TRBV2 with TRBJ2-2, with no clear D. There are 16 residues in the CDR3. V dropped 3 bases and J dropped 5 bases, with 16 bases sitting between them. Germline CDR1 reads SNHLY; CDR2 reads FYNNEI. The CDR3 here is CASSDVEVIGTGELFF. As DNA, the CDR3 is TGTGCCAGCAGTGATGTAGAAGTAATCGGTACCGGGGAGCTGTTTTTT.